A selection of T cell receptor beta chains follows, all from one sample in a study of blood T cell repertoires in COVID-19. Generated by immunoSEQ multiplex PCR, the TCRdb table keeps only in-frame clones and is missing some. Among about 150,000 clones, approximately 84% were seen once, and the ten largest hold approximately 3%. The sample comprised PBMCs or T cells enriched from blood (not recorded which). These receptors originate from a woman between 50 and 59 years old with acute COVID-19. The CDR3 runs from the conserved cysteine through the conserved F or W. Each record gives: CDR3 DNA, CDR3 protein, clone size, D gene, V gene, J gene. A D gene is named only where the DNA matches it firmly. Clone size is stated in some rows and not others, as once, few, many or a class when expanded.

CDR3 DNA: TGTGCCTGGAGTGCCCGTCCCTACGAGCAGTACTTC
CDR3 protein: CAWSARPYEQYF
clone size: few
D gene: -
V gene: TRBV30
J gene: TRBJ2-7

CDR3 DNA: TGCGCCAGCAGAGCCTTAACGGGACTAACCTACGAGCAGTACTTC
CDR3 protein: CASRALTGLTYEQYF
clone size: -
D gene: TRBD2
V gene: TRBV10-2
J gene: TRBJ2-7

CDR3 DNA: TGTGCCAGTAGTATTGCGGATTCTTTCGAGCAGTACTTC
CDR3 protein: CASSIADSFEQYF
clone size: -
D gene: -
V gene: TRBV19
J gene: TRBJ2-7

CDR3 DNA: TGTGCCAGCAGGCCGGGAATCCGAGAGACCCAGTACTTC
CDR3 protein: CASRPGIRETQYF
clone size: -
D gene: -
V gene: TRBV7-6
J gene: TRBJ2-5

CDR3 DNA: TGTGCCAGCTCATCGGAGGGCCGGGCAGATGGCTACACCTTC
CDR3 protein: CASSSEGRADGYTF
clone size: few
D gene: -
V gene: TRBV18
J gene: TRBJ1-2

CDR3 DNA: TGTGCCACCAGGGCCAGTCTTGAAACCGGGGAGCTGTTTTTT
CDR3 protein: CATRASLETGELFF
clone size: once
D gene: -
V gene: TRBV24-1
J gene: TRBJ2-2

CDR3 DNA: TGTGCCAGCCAAGGCGGGGCTGCTAATGAAAAACTGTTTTTT
CDR3 protein: CASQGGAANEKLFF
clone size: few
D gene: -
V gene: TRBV6-5
J gene: TRBJ1-4

CDR3 DNA: TGTGCCAGCAGCCCCGTATCGGGAGGGGCCAACGTCCTGACTTTC
CDR3 protein: CASSPVSGGANVLTF
clone size: many
D gene: -
V gene: TRBV7-9
J gene: TRBJ2-6

CDR3 DNA: TGTGCCAGCTCCCGTGGGGGCGACACTGAAGCTTTCTTT
CDR3 protein: CASSRGGDTEAFF
clone size: -
D gene: -
V gene: TRBV18
J gene: TRBJ1-1

CDR3 DNA: TGTGCCAGCAGGCAAGGACTCGCGGATACGCAGTATTTT
CDR3 protein: CASRQGLADTQYF
clone size: -
D gene: -
V gene: TRBV2
J gene: TRBJ2-3

CDR3 DNA: TGTGCCACCAGTGATTCGGGGTACACCGGGGAGCTGTTTTTT
CDR3 protein: CATSDSGYTGELFF
clone size: -
D gene: -
V gene: TRBV24-1
J gene: TRBJ2-2

CDR3 DNA: TGTGCCAGCAGCCAAGACGCGGCTCCGTCACATGCAGGCTACACCTTC
CDR3 protein: CASSQDAAPSHAGYTF
clone size: -
D gene: -
V gene: TRBV4-2
J gene: TRBJ1-2

CDR3 DNA: TGTGCCAGCAGCTATCCCGGCGGGACGAACACCGGGGAGCTGTTTTTT
CDR3 protein: CASSYPGGTNTGELFF
clone size: -
D gene: -
V gene: TRBV7-9
J gene: TRBJ2-2

CDR3 DNA: TGTGCCAGCAGCTGGACAGGGGGGGACAACTATGGCTACACCTTC
CDR3 protein: CASSWTGGDNYGYTF
clone size: -
D gene: TRBD1
V gene: TRBV6-6
J gene: TRBJ1-2

CDR3 DNA: TGCGCCAGTAGGACAGGACCGTCCTACGAGCAGTACTTC
CDR3 protein: CASRTGPSYEQYF
clone size: few
D gene: TRBD1
V gene: TRBV5-1
J gene: TRBJ2-7

CDR3 DNA: TGTGCCACCAGTGACTCGGACAGGGTCTATGGCTACACCTTC
CDR3 protein: CATSDSDRVYGYTF
clone size: -
D gene: TRBD1
V gene: TRBV24-1
J gene: TRBJ1-2

CDR3 DNA: TGTGCCACCAGCATAGCGAGCACAGATACGCAGTATTTT
CDR3 protein: CATSIASTDTQYF
clone size: -
D gene: -
V gene: TRBV15
J gene: TRBJ2-3

CDR3 DNA: TGTGCCACCAGCCCGTCCTCAGGGACAGGGGCCCGAGAGACCCAGTACTTC
CDR3 protein: CATSPSSGTGARETQYF
clone size: -
D gene: TRBD1
V gene: TRBV24-1
J gene: TRBJ2-5

CDR3 DNA: TGTGCCAGTAGTGCGGACAACGCTCGAACCTACGAGCAGTACTTC
CDR3 protein: CASSADNARTYEQYF
clone size: -
D gene: -
V gene: TRBV19
J gene: TRBJ2-7

CDR3 DNA: TGTGCCAGCAGTTACGTTCCAGGACAGGGAGGTATAGGGAATCAGCCCCAGCATTTT
CDR3 protein: CASSYVPGQGGIGNQPQHF
clone size: -
D gene: TRBD1
V gene: TRBV6-2/TRBV6-3
J gene: TRBJ1-5

CDR3 DNA: TGTGCCAGCAGCTTTTCGTGGCAGGGTAGTAAAGAGCAGTACTTC
CDR3 protein: CASSFSWQGSKEQYF
clone size: -
D gene: -
V gene: TRBV7-2
J gene: TRBJ2-7

CDR3 DNA: TGTGCCAGCAGCTTGGGGCGGTCCTACAATGAGCAGTTCTTC
CDR3 protein: CASSLGRSYNEQFF
clone size: -
D gene: -
V gene: TRBV13
J gene: TRBJ2-1

CDR3 DNA: TGTGCCACCCACGATGGGGAGTCAGGTGGCTACACCTTC
CDR3 protein: CATHDGESGGYTF
clone size: -
D gene: -
V gene: TRBV10-3
J gene: TRBJ1-2

CDR3 DNA: TGTGCCAGCAGCCCCCAGGGTATTCGGTTTGGGGCCAACGTCCTGACTTTC
CDR3 protein: CASSPQGIRFGANVLTF
clone size: many
D gene: -
V gene: TRBV9
J gene: TRBJ2-6

CDR3 DNA: TGTGCCAGCAGCCTCGTCTCCTACGAGCAGTACTTC
CDR3 protein: CASSLVSYEQYF
clone size: -
D gene: -
V gene: TRBV6-5
J gene: TRBJ2-7

CDR3 DNA: TGTGCCAGCAGGAAGGTGGCTAGCGGCTCCTACGAGCAGTACTTC
CDR3 protein: CASRKVASGSYEQYF
clone size: -
D gene: TRBD2
V gene: TRBV2
J gene: TRBJ2-7

CDR3 DNA: TGTGCCAGCGGAAGACTAGCGGGAGGGCCAAACATTCAGTACTTC
CDR3 protein: CASGRLAGGPNIQYF
clone size: -
D gene: TRBD2
V gene: TRBV27
J gene: TRBJ2-4

CDR3 DNA: TGCGCCAGCAGCCTCGGCCGGGAGGCGGACAATGAGCAGTTCTTC
CDR3 protein: CASSLGREADNEQFF
clone size: -
D gene: TRBD2
V gene: TRBV4-1
J gene: TRBJ2-1

CDR3 DNA: TGTGCCAGTAGTATGGGGACAGGGACCACTGAAGCTTTCTTT
CDR3 protein: CASSMGTGTTEAFF
clone size: -
D gene: TRBD1
V gene: TRBV19
J gene: TRBJ1-1

CDR3 DNA: TGTGCCAGCAGCTTAACTTGGACTAGCCCAGATACGCAGTATTTT
CDR3 protein: CASSLTWTSPDTQYF
clone size: -
D gene: TRBD2
V gene: TRBV7-3
J gene: TRBJ2-3

CDR3 DNA: TGTGCCAGCAGCCAACCACAGGGCGATACTCAAAACACCGGGGAGCTGTTTTTT
CDR3 protein: CASSQPQGDTQNTGELFF
clone size: -
D gene: -
V gene: TRBV7-9
J gene: TRBJ2-2

CDR3 DNA: TGCGCCAGCACTGCCGGGACAGTGAATGAAAAACTGTTTTTT
CDR3 protein: CASTAGTVNEKLFF
clone size: -
D gene: TRBD1
V gene: TRBV5-1
J gene: TRBJ1-4

CDR3 DNA: TGCGCCAGCAGTATGGCCCCGACGGGGACCTACAATGAGCAGTTCTTC
CDR3 protein: CASSMAPTGTYNEQFF
clone size: -
D gene: -
V gene: TRBV5-1
J gene: TRBJ2-1

CDR3 DNA: TGTGCCAGCAGCGCCTACGGAGGCCCTAGAGGCTACACCTTC
CDR3 protein: CASSAYGGPRGYTF
clone size: -
D gene: -
V gene: TRBV9
J gene: TRBJ1-2

CDR3 DNA: TGTGCCAGCAGTGACCAGGGCTGGAACACCGGGGAGCTGTTTTTT
CDR3 protein: CASSDQGWNTGELFF
clone size: few
D gene: -
V gene: TRBV25-1
J gene: TRBJ2-2

CDR3 DNA: TGTGCCATCGCGAACTTCAATGAGCAGTTCTTC
CDR3 protein: CAIANFNEQFF
clone size: -
D gene: -
V gene: TRBV10-3
J gene: TRBJ2-1

CDR3 DNA: TGTGCCAGTAGAAAGGACACCTTCAATCAGCCCCAGCATTTT
CDR3 protein: CASRKDTFNQPQHF
clone size: -
D gene: -
V gene: TRBV19
J gene: TRBJ1-5

CDR3 DNA: TGTGCCAGCAGAAGAAGCGCTAGCACAGATACGCAGTATTTT
CDR3 protein: CASRRSASTDTQYF
clone size: -
D gene: -
V gene: TRBV14
J gene: TRBJ2-3

CDR3 DNA: TGTGCCAGTAGTAAGCCCGGGACTCAAAACATTCAGTACTTC
CDR3 protein: CASSKPGTQNIQYF
clone size: -
D gene: -
V gene: TRBV19
J gene: TRBJ2-4

CDR3 DNA: TGTGCCAGCAGCTTGGACAGGACTAGCTCTCAGCCCCAGCATTTT
CDR3 protein: CASSLDRTSSQPQHF
clone size: few
D gene: TRBD1
V gene: TRBV7-2
J gene: TRBJ1-5

CDR3 DNA: TGCAGTGCTAGTCGGCGGGACCTCTACGAGCAGTACTTC
CDR3 protein: CSASRRDLYEQYF
clone size: -
D gene: -
V gene: TRBV20-1
J gene: TRBJ2-7

CDR3 DNA: TGCGCCAGCAGCCAAGGGCCGACAGGCCAGACTGAAGCTTTCTTT
CDR3 protein: CASSQGPTGQTEAFF
clone size: -
D gene: -
V gene: TRBV4-1
J gene: TRBJ1-1

CDR3 DNA: TGTGCCAGCAGTGAATTGGGCAGGGGGAAGGGAGGCAATCAGCCCCAGCATTTT
CDR3 protein: CASSELGRGKGGNQPQHF
clone size: -
D gene: TRBD1
V gene: TRBV6-1
J gene: TRBJ1-5

CDR3 DNA: TGTGCCAGCAGCTTAGGGGTATTAGCGGGAGGCCAAGAGACCCAGTACTTC
CDR3 protein: CASSLGVLAGGQETQYF
clone size: -
D gene: TRBD2
V gene: TRBV7-2
J gene: TRBJ2-5

CDR3 DNA: TGTGCCAGCAGTTTAGGAATGGAGGGAGGCTCTGGAAACACCATATATTTT
CDR3 protein: CASSLGMEGGSGNTIYF
clone size: few
D gene: -
V gene: TRBV27
J gene: TRBJ1-3

CDR3 DNA: TGTGCCAGCAGCTTAGCAGAGGACACTGAAGCTTTCTTT
CDR3 protein: CASSLAEDTEAFF
clone size: once
D gene: -
V gene: TRBV11-3
J gene: TRBJ1-1

CDR3 DNA: TGTGCCAGCAGGAGTCGGGGGGGCGGCGGGGAGCTGTTTTTT
CDR3 protein: CASRSRGGGGELFF
clone size: once
D gene: TRBD2
V gene: TRBV13
J gene: TRBJ2-2

CDR3 DNA: TGTGCCAGCTCACCAGACCAGGGGGCACTTAATGAAGCTTTCTTT
CDR3 protein: CASSPDQGALNEAFF
clone size: once
D gene: TRBD1
V gene: TRBV18
J gene: TRBJ1-1

CDR3 DNA: TGTGCCAGCAGCTCAGGGACAGGACCTAGCACAGATACGCAGTATTTT
CDR3 protein: CASSSGTGPSTDTQYF
clone size: -
D gene: TRBD1
V gene: TRBV7-3
J gene: TRBJ2-3

CDR3 DNA: TGTGCCAGCATAAGGGGGCACTCCTATAATTCACCCCTCCACTTT
CDR3 protein: CASIRGHSYNSPLHF
clone size: -
D gene: TRBD1
V gene: TRBV6-5
J gene: TRBJ1-6

CDR3 DNA: TGTGCCATCAGACAGCCGCCCAATGAAAAACTGTTTTTT
CDR3 protein: CAIRQPPNEKLFF
clone size: -
D gene: -
V gene: TRBV10-3
J gene: TRBJ1-4

CDR3 DNA: TGCGCCAGCAGCTTATACCGACAGGGGACTGAAGCTTTCTTT
CDR3 protein: CASSLYRQGTEAFF
clone size: -
D gene: TRBD1
V gene: TRBV5-1
J gene: TRBJ1-1

CDR3 DNA: TGTGCCAGCAGGTCCAAGCGTTCCTCCTACGAGCAGTACTTC
CDR3 protein: CASRSKRSSYEQYF
clone size: -
D gene: -
V gene: TRBV2
J gene: TRBJ2-7

CDR3 DNA: TGCGCCAGCACCGGCAGCGGTTCTAGCACAGATACGCAGTATTTT
CDR3 protein: CASTGSGSSTDTQYF
clone size: once
D gene: -
V gene: TRBV5-1
J gene: TRBJ2-3

CDR3 DNA: TGTGCCACTACTAAAGCAGGGACTGGAAACACCATATATTTT
CDR3 protein: CATTKAGTGNTIYF
clone size: -
D gene: -
V gene: TRBV28
J gene: TRBJ1-3